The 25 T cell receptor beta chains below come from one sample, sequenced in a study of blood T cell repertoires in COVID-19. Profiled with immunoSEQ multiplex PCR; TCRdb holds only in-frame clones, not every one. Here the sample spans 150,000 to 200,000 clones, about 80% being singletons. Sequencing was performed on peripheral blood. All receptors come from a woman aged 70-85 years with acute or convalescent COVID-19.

CDR3 in DNA: TGTGCCAGCAGCTTAAATTCGAGAGGTCACTATGGCTACACCTTC. Protein sequence: CASSLNSRGHYGYTF. The rearrangement joins TRBV7-9 to TRBJ1-2, with no clear D. The CDR3 totals 15 residues. Trimming cost V 2 bases and J 3 bases, with 13 bases left between them. Germline CDR1 reads SEHNR; CDR2 reads FQNEAQ (reference sequence).

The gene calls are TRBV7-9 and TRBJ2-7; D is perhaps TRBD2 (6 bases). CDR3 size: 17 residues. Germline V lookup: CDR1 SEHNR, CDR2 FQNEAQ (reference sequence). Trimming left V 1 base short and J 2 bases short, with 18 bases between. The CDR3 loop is CASSLGSDGRSTYEQYF. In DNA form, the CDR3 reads TGTGCCAGCAGCTTAGGGTCCGACGGGAGATCGACCTACGAGCAGTACTTC.

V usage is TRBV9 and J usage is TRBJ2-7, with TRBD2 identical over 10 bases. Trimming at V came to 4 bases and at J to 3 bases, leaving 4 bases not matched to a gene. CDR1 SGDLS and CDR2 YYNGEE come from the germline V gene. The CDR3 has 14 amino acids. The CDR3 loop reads CASSQGLAVYEQYF. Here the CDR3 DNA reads TGTGCCAGCAGCCAAGGACTAGCGGTCTACGAGCAGTACTTC.

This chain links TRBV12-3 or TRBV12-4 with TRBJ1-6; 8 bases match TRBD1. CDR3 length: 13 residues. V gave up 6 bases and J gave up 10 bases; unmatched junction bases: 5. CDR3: CASSLTGASPLHF. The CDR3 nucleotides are TGTGCCAGCAGCTTGACAGGGGCATCACCCCTCCACTTT.

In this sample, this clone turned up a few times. The CDR3, as DNA: TGTGCCTGGAGTGCGACAGGGGCGTTTCAGCCCCAGCATTTT. Protein: CAWSATGAFQPQHF. The chain is built from TRBV30 and TRBJ1-5; TRBD1 matches 8 bases. The CDR3 extends over 14 amino acids. The germline V gene encodes CDR1 GTSNPN and CDR2 SVGIG (reference sequence). V shed 1 base, J shed 6 bases, and the junction held 5 bases outside the gene matches.

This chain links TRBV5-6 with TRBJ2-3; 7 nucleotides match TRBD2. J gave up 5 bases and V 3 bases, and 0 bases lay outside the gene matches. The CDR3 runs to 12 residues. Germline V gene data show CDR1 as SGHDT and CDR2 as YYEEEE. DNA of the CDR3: TGTGCCAGCAGCTGGGGGGGAGATACGCAGTATTTT. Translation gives CASSWGGDTQYF.

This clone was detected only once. The DNA for the CDR3 is TGTGCCAGCAGCCAGACAGCGTTAGGTGACACTGAAGCTTTCTTT. It specifies CASSQTALGDTEAFF. This chain joins TRBV4-2 and TRBJ1-1, with a tentative D call TRBD1 (5 bases). V was pared by 3 bases and J by 3 bases, with 14 bases between. The CDR3 spans 15 residues. Germline V gives CDR1 LGHNA, CDR2 YNFKEQ.

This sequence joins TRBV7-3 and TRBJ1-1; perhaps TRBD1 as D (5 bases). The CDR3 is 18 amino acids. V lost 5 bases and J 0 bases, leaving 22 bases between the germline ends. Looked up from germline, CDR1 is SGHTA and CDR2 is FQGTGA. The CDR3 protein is CASSPSGAGTIMNTEAFF. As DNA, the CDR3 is TGTGCCAGCAGCCCCTCTGGGGCAGGGACTATCATGAACACTGAAGCTTTCTTT.

DNA of the CDR3: TGTGCCAGCAGCTTGGGAGTATCGGGGACAGTCTACGAGCAGTACTTC. This codes for CASSLGVSGTVYEQYF. This rearrangement joins TRBV5-4 to TRBJ2-7; 7 positions agree with TRBD1. CDR3 length: 16 residues. J was trimmed by 3 bases and V by 0 bases; bases with no gene match: 9. Looked up from germline, CDR1 is SGHNT and CDR2 is YYREEE (reference sequence).

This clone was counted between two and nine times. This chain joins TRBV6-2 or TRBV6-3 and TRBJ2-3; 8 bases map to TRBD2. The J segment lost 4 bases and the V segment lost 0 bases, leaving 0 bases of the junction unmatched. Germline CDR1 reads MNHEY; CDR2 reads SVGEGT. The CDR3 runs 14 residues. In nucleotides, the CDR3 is TGTGCCAGCAGTTACTCCGGGGGGGCAGATACGCAGTATTTT. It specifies CASSYSGGADTQYF.

The CDR3 sequence is CASSLSARGYEQYF. For the CDR3, the DNA is TGTGCCAGCAGCCTCTCCGCACGGGGCTACGAGCAGTACTTC. V gene TRBV3-1 (or the pseudogene TRBV3-2) combines with J gene TRBJ2-7, with D possibly matching TRBD2 (5 bases). The germline V gene has CDR1 LGHDT and CDR2 YNNKEL (reference sequence). Deletions cut 4 bases from V and 3 bases from J, with 13 bases between. The CDR3 spans 14 residues.

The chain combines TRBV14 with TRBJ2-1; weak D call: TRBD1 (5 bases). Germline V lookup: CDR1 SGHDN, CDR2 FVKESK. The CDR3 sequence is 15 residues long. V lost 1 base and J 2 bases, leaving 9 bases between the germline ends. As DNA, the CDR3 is TGTGCCAGCAGCCAAGCAGGGTTGACCTACAATGAGCAGTTCTTC. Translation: CASSQAGLTYNEQFF.

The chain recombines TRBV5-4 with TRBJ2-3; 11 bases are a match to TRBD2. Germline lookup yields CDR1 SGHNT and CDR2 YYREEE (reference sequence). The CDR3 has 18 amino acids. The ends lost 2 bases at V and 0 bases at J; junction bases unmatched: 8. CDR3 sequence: CASSFLSSGGLSTDTQYF. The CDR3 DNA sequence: TGTGCCAGCAGCTTTTTATCTAGCGGGGGGCTCAGCACAGATACGCAGTATTTT.

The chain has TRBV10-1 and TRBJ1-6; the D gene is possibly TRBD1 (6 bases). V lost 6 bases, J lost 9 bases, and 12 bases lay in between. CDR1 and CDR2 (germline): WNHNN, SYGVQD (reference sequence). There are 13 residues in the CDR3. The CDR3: CASSTGQSSPLHF. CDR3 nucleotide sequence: TGCGCCAGCAGCACGGGACAAAGTTCACCCCTCCACTTT.

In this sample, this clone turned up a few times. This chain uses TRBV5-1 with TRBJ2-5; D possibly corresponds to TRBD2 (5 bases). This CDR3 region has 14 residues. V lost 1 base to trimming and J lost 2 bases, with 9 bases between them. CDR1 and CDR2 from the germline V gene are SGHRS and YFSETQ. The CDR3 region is CASSLWEPQETQYF. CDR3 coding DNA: TGCGCCAGCAGCTTGTGGGAGCCGCAAGAGACCCAGTACTTC.

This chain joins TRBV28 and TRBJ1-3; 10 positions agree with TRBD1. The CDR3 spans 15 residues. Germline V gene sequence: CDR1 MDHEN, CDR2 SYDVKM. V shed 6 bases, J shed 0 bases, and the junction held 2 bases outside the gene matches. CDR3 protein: CASRGQGSSGNTIYF. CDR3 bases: TGTGCCAGCAGGGGACAGGGGAGCTCTGGAAACACCATATATTTT. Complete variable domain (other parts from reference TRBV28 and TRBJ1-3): DVKVTQSSRYLVKRTGEKVFLECVQDMDHENMFWYRQDPGLGLRLIYFSYDVKMKEKGDIPEGYSVSREKKERFSLILESASTNQTSMYLCASRGQGSSGNTIYFGEGSWLTVV.

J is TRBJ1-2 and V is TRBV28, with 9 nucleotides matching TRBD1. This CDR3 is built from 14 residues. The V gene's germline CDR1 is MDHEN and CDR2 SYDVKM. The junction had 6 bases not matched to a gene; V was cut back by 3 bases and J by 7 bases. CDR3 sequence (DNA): TGTGCCAGCAGTTTTCAGGCGGGACAGGGTGGCTACACCTTC. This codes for CASSFQAGQGGYTF.

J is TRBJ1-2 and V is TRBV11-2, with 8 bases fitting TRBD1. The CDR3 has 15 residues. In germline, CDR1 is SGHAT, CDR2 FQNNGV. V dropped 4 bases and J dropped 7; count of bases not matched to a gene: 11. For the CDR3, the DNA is TGTGCCAGCAGCTCCTCGGGACAGGTTTTAGGTGGCTACACCTTC. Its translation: CASSSSGQVLGGYTF.

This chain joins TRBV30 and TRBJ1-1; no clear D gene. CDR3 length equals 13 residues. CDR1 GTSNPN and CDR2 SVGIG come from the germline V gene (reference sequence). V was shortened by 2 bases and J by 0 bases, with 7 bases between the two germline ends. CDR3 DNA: TGTGCCTGGAGTTATTCGGTGAACACTGAAGCTTTCTTT. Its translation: CAWSYSVNTEAFF.

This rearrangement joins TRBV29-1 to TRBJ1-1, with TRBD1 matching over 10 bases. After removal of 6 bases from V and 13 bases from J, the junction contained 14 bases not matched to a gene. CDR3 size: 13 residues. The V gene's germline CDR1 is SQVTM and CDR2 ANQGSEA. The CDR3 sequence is CSVLTGGASQDFF. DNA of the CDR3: TGCAGCGTCCTGACAGGGGGCGCGTCCCAGGATTTCTTT.

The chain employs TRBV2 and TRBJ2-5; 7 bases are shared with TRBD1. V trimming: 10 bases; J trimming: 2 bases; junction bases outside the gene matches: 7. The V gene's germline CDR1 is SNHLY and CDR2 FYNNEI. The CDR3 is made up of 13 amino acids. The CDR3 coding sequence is TGTGCCACAAAGGACAGGACGCAAGAGACCCAGTACTTC. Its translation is CATKDRTQETQYF.

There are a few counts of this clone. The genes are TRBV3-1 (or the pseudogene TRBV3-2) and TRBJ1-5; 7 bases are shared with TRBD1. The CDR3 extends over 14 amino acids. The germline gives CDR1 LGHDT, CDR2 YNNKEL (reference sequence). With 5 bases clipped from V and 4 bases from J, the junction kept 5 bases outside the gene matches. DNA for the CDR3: TGTGCCAGCAGCTTCCAACAGGGGAATCAGCCCCAGCATTTT. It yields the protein CASSFQQGNQPQHF.

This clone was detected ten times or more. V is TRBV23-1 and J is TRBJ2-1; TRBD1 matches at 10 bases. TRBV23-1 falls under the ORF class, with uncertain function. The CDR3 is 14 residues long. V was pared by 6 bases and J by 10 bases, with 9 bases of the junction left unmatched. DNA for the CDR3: TGCGCCAGCAGCCTTACCGGGACAGGGGACGAGCAGTTCTTC. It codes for CASSLTGTGDEQFF.

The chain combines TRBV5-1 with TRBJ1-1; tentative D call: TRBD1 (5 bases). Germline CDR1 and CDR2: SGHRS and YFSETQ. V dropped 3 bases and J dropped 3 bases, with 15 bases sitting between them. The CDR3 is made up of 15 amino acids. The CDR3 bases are TGCGCCAGCAGCTCTGGGGGGTCAGGGCACACTGAAGCTTTCTTT. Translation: CASSSGGSGHTEAFF.

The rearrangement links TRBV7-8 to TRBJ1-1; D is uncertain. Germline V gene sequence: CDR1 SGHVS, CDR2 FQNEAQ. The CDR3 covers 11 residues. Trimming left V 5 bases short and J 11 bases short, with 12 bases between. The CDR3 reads CASSPTIEAFF. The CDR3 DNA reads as TGTGCCAGCAGCCCAACTATCGAGGCTTTCTTT.